This entry describes one T cell receptor (beta chain). Measured with immunoSEQ multiplex PCR; TCRdb has only the in-frame clones, and not every one. The data show 40,000 to 45,000 clones, with 80% to 90% seen just once and around 6.2% held by the top ten. CDR3 size: 16 residues. Germline assignment: CDR1 LNHNV and CDR2 YYDKDF (reference sequence). Trimming took 2 bases from V and 6 from J; bases not matched to a gene: 8. This sample was taken from a study of blood T cell repertoires in COVID-19. The chain carries TRBV15 and TRBJ2-7; 12 bases map to TRBD2. The sequencing sample was made of peripheral blood. The receptor was isolated from a human donor in a cohort sampled during active COVID-19. CDR3 DNA sequence: TGTGCCACCAGCAGAACTTTGGGACTAGCGGGTGGCGAGCAGTACTTC. Translation gives CATSRTLGLAGGEQYF.